Listed here are 24 T cell receptor beta chains from one sample, sequenced in a study of post-analysis software for immune sequencing data. Built from TCR beta cDNA, the libraries had unique molecular identifiers in them. TCRdb reprocessed the PCR reads via MiXCR and lists one record per CDR3 protein. The sample includes 750,000 to 950,000 distinct CDR3 sequences, under 70% of them seen just once. The antigens for these receptors are not known. Broader study findings: Patients had higher frequencies than controls of five or six TRBV segments, including TRBV5-6, TRBV5-1 and TRBV20-1.

The sample taken for sequencing was blood. The receptors were gathered from a girl aged 5-17 years with multiple sclerosis.

This clonotype has more than one count but fewer than ten. V gene TRBV7-2 combines with J gene TRBJ1-5; D is undetermined. Trimming took 4 bases from V and 5 from J, leaving 18 bases between them. Germline lookup yields CDR1 SGHTA and CDR2 FQGNSA. The CDR3 has 16 amino acids. The CDR3 reads CASSSSVWREHQPQHF. CDR3 in DNA: TGTGCCAGCAGCTCCTCCGTATGGAGGGAACATCAGCCCCAGCATTTT.

This rearrangement joins TRBV2 to TRBJ2-7; TRBD2 matches at 7 bases. Trimming cost V 6 bases and J 0 bases; bases outside gene matches: 8. Germline values: CDR1 SNHLY, CDR2 FYNNEI. This CDR3 is built from 15 residues. This CDR3 is CASRAEAGPSYEQYF. In nucleotides, the CDR3 is TGTGCCAGCAGGGCAGAAGCGGGACCCTCCTACGAGCAGTACTTC.

The chain has TRBV9 and TRBJ1-2, with D possibly TRBD1 on 6 matching bases. V was shortened by 6 bases and J by 7 bases, with 25 bases between the two germline ends. This CDR3 region has 16 residues. Germline CDR1 reads SGDLS; CDR2 reads YYNGEE. CDR3 bases: TGTGCCAGCACCCTCACCGGGGACACCGCTGTTGGTGGCTACACCTTC. Protein product: CASTLTGDTAVGGYTF.

The chain employs TRBV4-1 and TRBJ1-4; possibly TRBD1 for D (5 bases). CDR1 is MGHRA and CDR2 is YSYEKL in the germline V gene. Between the trimmed V and J ends, which lost 4 bases and 3 bases, there was a span of 15 bases. This CDR3 has 16 amino acids. As DNA, the CDR3 is TGCGCCAGCAGCCGGACCCAGGGACCCCCTAATGAAAAACTGTTTTTT. Encoded protein: CASSRTQGPPNEKLFF.

In nucleotides, the CDR3 is TGCAGTGCTCTGCCAGCGGGAGGCGTGGACAATGAGCAGTTCTTC. Translated, it gives CSALPAGGVDNEQFF. V gene TRBV20-1 combines with J gene TRBJ2-1, with 9 nucleotides matching TRBD2. The CDR3 totals 15 residues. CDR1 DFQATT and CDR2 SNEGSKA come from the germline V gene (reference sequence). The junction had 10 bases not matched to a gene; V was cut back by 5 bases and J by 5 bases.

The count of this clonotype is one. The chain links TRBV29-1 to TRBJ1-2, with 7 nucleotides matching TRBD1. The germline CDR1 and CDR2 sequences are SQVTM and ANQGSEA. This CDR3 is 12 amino acids long. CDR3 protein: CRFLRGRNGYTF. As DNA, the CDR3 is TGCAGGTTCTTAAGGGGGCGGAATGGCTACACCTTC. Combining the CDR3 with reference TRBV29-1 and TRBJ1-2 gives the whole variable domain SAVISQKPSRDICQRGTSLTIQCQVDSQVTMMFWYRQQPGQSLTLIATANQGSEATYESGFVIDKFPISRPNLTFSTLTVSNMSPEDSSIYLCRFLRGRNGYTFGSGTRLTVV.

V usage is TRBV28 and J usage is TRBJ2-4, with 7 bases lining up with TRBD1. The J call may be wrong; the DNA end is better matched by TRBJ2-7. CDR3 size: 15 residues. Germline V lookup: CDR1 MDHEN, CDR2 SYDVKM. The CDR3 region is CASSSPGQPDYEQYF. Written as DNA, the CDR3 is TGTGCCAGCAGTTCACCGGGACAGCCAGATTACGAGCAGTACTTC.

This clonotype was detected a few times. This could be a read error, since a much larger clone is one nucleotide away. This chain connects TRBV7-3 to TRBJ2-5, with a tentative D call TRBD1 (5 bases). CDR1 and CDR2 (germline): SGHTA, FQGTGA. The CDR3 loop spans 15 amino acids. V lost 0 bases and J 1 base, leaving 9 bases between the germline ends. The CDR3 here is CASSLTGAGQETQYF. As DNA, the CDR3 is TGTGCCAGCAGCTTAACAGGGGCCGGCCAAGAGACCCAGTACTTC.

J is TRBJ2-3 and V is TRBV6-6; 7 bases agree with TRBD2. V lost 4 bases to trimming and J lost 2 bases; unmatched junction nucleotides: 6. The germline CDR1 and CDR2 sequences are MNHNY and SVGAGI (reference sequence). This CDR3 has 15 amino acids. CDR3 bases: TGTGCCAGCAGTTGGTCGGGAGGTGTCACAGATACGCAGTATTTT. This encodes CASSWSGGVTDTQYF.

The table lists this clonotype with many counts. Its ends do not fully match the called genes, so a read error is possible. In nucleotides, the CDR3 is TGCGCCAGCAGCTTGGGACAGGCGAACACTGAAGCTTTCTTT. As protein: CASSLGQANTEAFF. V gene TRBV7-2 combines with J gene TRBJ1-1; 8 bases are a match to TRBD1. The CDR3 is 14 residues long. CDR1 and CDR2 (germline): SGHTA, FQGNSA.

This chain uses TRBV2 with TRBJ2-5; D not resolved. There are 10 residues in the CDR3. Germline V gene sequence: CDR1 SNHLY, CDR2 FYNNEI. The ends were cut back, 4 bases at V and 4 bases at J, with 1 base in the middle. As DNA, the CDR3 is TGTGCCAGCAGTGTAGAGACCCAGTACTTC. As protein: CASSVETQYF.

CDR3 nucleotides: TGTGCCAGCAAATGGGGTAAACGGTACGAGCAGTACTTC. It codes for CASKWGKRYEQYF. This sequence joins TRBV12-3 or TRBV12-4 and TRBJ2-7; D gene unclear. Trimming pared 7 bases from V and 4 bases from J, leaving 14 bases between. The CDR3 extends over 13 amino acids.

J is TRBJ1-4 and V is TRBV29-1, with 10 bases lining up with TRBD1. With 2 bases clipped from V and 7 bases from J, the junction kept 1 base outside the gene matches. CDR1 is SQVTM, CDR2 ANQGSEA, per germline. The CDR3 is made up of 13 amino acids. The CDR3 sequence: CSVERDRGEKLFF. CDR3 nucleotides: TGCAGCGTTGAAAGGGACAGGGGTGAAAAACTGTTTTTT. Full variable domain (remainder filled in from reference TRBV29-1 and TRBJ1-4): SAVISQKPSRDICQRGTSLTIQCQVDSQVTMMFWYRQQPGQSLTLIATANQGSEATYESGFVIDKFPISRPNLTFSTLTVSNMSPEDSSIYLCSVERDRGEKLFFGSGTQLSVL.

The gene calls are TRBV7-2 and TRBJ2-5, with 7 nucleotides matching TRBD2. Germline V gene sequence: CDR1 SGHTA, CDR2 FQGNSA. J was trimmed by 0 bases and V by 1 base; bases with no gene match: 5. The CDR3 is 16 amino acids. This CDR3 reads CASSLVIGRHQETQYF. The CDR3 DNA is TGTGCCAGCAGCTTAGTTATCGGGAGGCACCAAGAGACCCAGTACTTC.

This clonotype was counted a few times. The rearrangement uses TRBV19 and TRBJ1-2, with D perhaps TRBD1 (6 bases). Germline V gives CDR1 LNHDA, CDR2 SQIVND (reference sequence). There are 12 residues in the CDR3. The V end was cut by 5 bases, the J end by 5 bases, with 9 bases between. The CDR3 DNA reads TGTGCCAGTAGTGACAGGCAATATGGCTACACCTTC. It translates to CASSDRQYGYTF.

This clonotype showed up just a few times. The rearrangement uses TRBV6-6 and TRBJ2-3; D unresolved. CDR3 size: 15 residues. V dropped 2 bases and J dropped 2 bases, with 11 bases sitting between them. CDR1 and CDR2 (germline): MNHNY, SVGAGI (reference sequence). The CDR3 loop reads CASSYQRLHTDTQYF. CDR3 bases: TGTGCCAGCAGTTACCAGCGACTTCACACAGATACGCAGTATTTT.

The V gene is TRBV20-1, the J gene TRBJ1-5; 7 positions match TRBD1. Germline V gene lookup returns CDR1 DFQATT and CDR2 SNEGSKA (reference sequence). The CDR3 is 16 amino acids. V lost 6 bases to trimming and J lost 0 bases; unmatched junction nucleotides: 11. CDR3 in DNA: TGCAGTGCACGGACAGGCCAAGGCTTTAGCAATCAGCCCCAGCATTTT. Its protein is CSARTGQGFSNQPQHF.

The chain has TRBV3-1 and TRBJ1-1, with D possibly TRBD1 on 5 matching bases. CDR3 length equals 12 residues. CDR1 and CDR2 from the germline V gene are LGHDT and YNNKEL (reference sequence). V was clipped by 0 bases and J by 7 bases, with 6 bases between them. The CDR3 sequence: CASSQDGGEAFF. The CDR3 DNA is TGTGCCAGCAGCCAAGATGGGGGTGAAGCTTTCTTT.

The rearrangement joins TRBV5-1 to TRBJ2-7; D remains unclear. Germline values: CDR1 SGHRS, CDR2 YFSETQ. This CDR3 spans 14 amino acids. V dropped 0 bases and J dropped 1 base, with 8 bases sitting between them. The CDR3: CASSLESYSYEQYF. The CDR3, as DNA: TGCGCCAGCAGCTTGGAGTCCTATTCCTACGAGCAGTACTTC.

The chain employs TRBV7-2 and TRBJ2-6; 9 bases align to TRBD1. Germline-derived CDR1 and CDR2 are SGHTA and FQGNSA. CDR3 size: 17 residues. The V and J ends lost 3 bases and 0 bases, in that order; junction bases with no gene match: 3. CDR3 bases: TGTGCCAGCAGCTTGACAGGGGGAATCTCTGGGGCCAACGTCCTGACTTTC. Protein: CASSLTGGISGANVLTF.

This clonotype was seen a handful of times. The rearrangement joins TRBV7-8 to TRBJ1-2; 8 bases fit TRBD1. The germline gives CDR1 SGHVS, CDR2 FQNEAQ. The CDR3 is 13 residues long. V was pared by 4 bases and J by 7 bases, with 5 bases of the junction left unmatched. The CDR3 DNA is TGTGCCAGCAGCTGGGGACAGGTCTCTGGCTACACCTTC. Its translation: CASSWGQVSGYTF.

The table lists this clonotype with a count of one. The rearrangement joins TRBV24-1 to TRBJ2-3; D unclear. In germline, CDR1 is KGHDR, CDR2 SFDVKD. V lost 4 bases, J lost 2 bases, and 6 bases lay in between. The CDR3 sequence is 13 residues long. The CDR3 loop is CATSEGHTDTQYF. The CDR3 DNA follows: TGTGCCACCAGTGAAGGCCACACAGATACGCAGTATTTT.

Note on this clonotype: The germline gene is not matched at one end of the junction; a read error may be the cause. V usage is TRBV6-6 and J usage is TRBJ1-1; D is unresolved. CDR3 length: 15 amino acids. The germline V gene has CDR1 MNHNY and CDR2 SVGAGI (reference sequence). CDR3 region: CASSHSLGRDTEAFF. The CDR3 DNA sequence: TGTGCCAGCAGTCACTCCCTGGGGAGGGACACTGAAGCTTTCTTT.

The V and J genes are TRBV6-6 and TRBJ2-4; 7 bases line up with TRBD1. Unmatched junction bases numbered 5, after V lost 2 bases and J lost 7 bases. This CDR3 is 14 amino acids long. Germline assignment: CDR1 MNHNY and CDR2 SVGAGI (reference sequence). The CDR3 DNA reads as TGTGCCAGCAGTTACCCACCAGGGGGTAACATTCAGTACTTC. Its translation is CASSYPPGGNIQYF.